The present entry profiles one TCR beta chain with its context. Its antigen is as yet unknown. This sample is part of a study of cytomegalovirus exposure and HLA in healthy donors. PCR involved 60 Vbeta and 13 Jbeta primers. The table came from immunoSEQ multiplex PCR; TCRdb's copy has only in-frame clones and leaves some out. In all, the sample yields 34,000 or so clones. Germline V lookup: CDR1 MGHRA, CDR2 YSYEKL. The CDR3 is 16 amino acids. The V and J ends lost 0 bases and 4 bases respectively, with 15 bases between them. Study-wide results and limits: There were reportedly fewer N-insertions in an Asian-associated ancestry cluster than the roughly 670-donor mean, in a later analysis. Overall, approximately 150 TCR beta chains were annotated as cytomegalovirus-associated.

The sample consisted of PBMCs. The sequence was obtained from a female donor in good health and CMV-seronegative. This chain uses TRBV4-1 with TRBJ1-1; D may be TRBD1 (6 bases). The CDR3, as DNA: TGCGCCAGCAGCCAAGATACTGGCAGGGGATTCACTGAAGCTTTCTTT. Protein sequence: CASSQDTGRGFTEAFF.